This T cell receptor (beta chain) stems from a study of cytomegalovirus exposure and HLA in healthy donors. Study-wide points: Later analysis placed DRB1 highest and HLA-C lowest in TCR association rates, which differed by HLA locus. A likely sequencing artifact accounted for one observed cluster of highly shared sequence variants. Published work reported that the classifier diagnosed cytomegalovirus status with high specificity and sensitivity. TCR beta chain V- and J-gene trimming was linked, in a later analysis, to a missense variant in DCLRE1C.

This PCR relied on a set of 60 Vbeta primers and 13 Jbeta primers. Sequencing was performed with immunoSEQ multiplex PCR; in TCRdb, only in-frame clones are kept and a portion is missing. The table includes roughly 140,000 clones, 78% detected once. Note on this clone: Its antigen is still unknown.

The TCR sequence derives from a woman in her late teens or twenties in good health and CMV-seropositive. The source material was PBMCs.

The CDR3 bases are TGCGCCAGCAGCTTGCCCATGACAGGCCAAGAGACCCAGTACTTC. Protein sequence: CASSLPMTGQETQYF. The chain joins TRBV5-1 to TRBJ2-5; a possible D gene is TRBD1 (6 bases). CDR3 size: 15 residues. In germline, CDR1 is SGHRS, CDR2 YFSETQ. V was cut by 1 base and J by 1 base, with 11 bases left in between. The whole variable domain, remainder taken from reference TRBV5-1 and TRBJ2-5, is KAGVTQTPRYLIKTRGQQVTLSCSPISGHRSVSWYQQTPGQGLQFLFEYFSETQRNKGNFPGRFSGRQFSNSRSEMNVSTLELGDSALYLCASSLPMTGQETQYFGPGTRLLVL.